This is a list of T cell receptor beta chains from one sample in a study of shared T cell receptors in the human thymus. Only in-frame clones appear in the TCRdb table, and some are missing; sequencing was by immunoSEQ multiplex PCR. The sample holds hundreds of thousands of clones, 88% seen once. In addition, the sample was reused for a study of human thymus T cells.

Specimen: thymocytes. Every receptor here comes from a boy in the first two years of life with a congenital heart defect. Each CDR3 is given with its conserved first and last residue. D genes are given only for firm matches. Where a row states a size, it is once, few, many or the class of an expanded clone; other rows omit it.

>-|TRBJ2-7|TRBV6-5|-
CASSLGHEVYEQYF
TGTGCCAGCAGTTTGGGACACGAGGTTTACGAGCAGTACTTC
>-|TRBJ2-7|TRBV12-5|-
CASGLGQVGSYEQYF
TGTGCTAGTGGTTTGGGACAGGTCGGCTCCTACGAGCAGTACTTC
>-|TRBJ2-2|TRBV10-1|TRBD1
CASSEWRGQGPGELFF
TGCGCCAGCAGTGAGTGGAGGGGACAGGGTCCCGGGGAGCTGTTTTTT
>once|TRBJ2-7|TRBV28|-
CASRLTEGRGPYEQYF
TGTGCCAGCAGACTAACTGAGGGAAGAGGACCCTACGAGCAGTACTTC
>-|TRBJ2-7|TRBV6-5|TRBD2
CASSYSLGGYYEQYF
TGTGCCAGCAGTTACTCCCTCGGGGGGTACTACGAGCAGTACTTC
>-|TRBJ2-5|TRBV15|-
CATSRPGQTQETQYF
TGTGCCACCAGCAGACCTGGACAGACTCAAGAGACCCAGTACTTC
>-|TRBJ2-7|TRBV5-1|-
CASSFHMMASAYEQYF
TGCGCCAGCAGCTTCCACATGATGGCTAGCGCCTACGAGCAGTACTTC
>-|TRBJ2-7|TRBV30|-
CAWRGDRSYEQYF
TGTGCCTGGAGAGGAGACAGGTCCTACGAGCAGTACTTC
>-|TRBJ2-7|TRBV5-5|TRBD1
CASSFRQGFMFYEQYF
TGTGCCAGCAGCTTCCGACAGGGATTTATGTTCTACGAGCAGTACTTC
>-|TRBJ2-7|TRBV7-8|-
CASSSPFYEQYF
TGTGCCAGCAGCTCTCCCTTCTACGAGCAGTACTTC
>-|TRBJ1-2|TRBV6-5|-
CASSVKMTDTYGYTF
TGTGCCAGCAGCGTGAAAATGACAGATACCTATGGCTACACCTTC
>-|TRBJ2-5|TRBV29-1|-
CSVPRAGRDQETQYF
TGCAGCGTCCCCCGGGCGGGGCGGGATCAAGAGACCCAGTACTTC
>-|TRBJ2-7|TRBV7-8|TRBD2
CASSFLISGDYEQYF
TGTGCCAGCAGCTTTCTGATTAGCGGGGACTACGAGCAGTACTTC
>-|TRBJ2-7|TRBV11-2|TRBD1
CASSPPDRVDEQYF
TGTGCCAGCAGCCCCCCGGACAGGGTCGACGAGCAGTACTTC
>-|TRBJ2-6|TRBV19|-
CASSAGIVFSGANVLTF
TGTGCCAGTAGTGCGGGGATCGTTTTCTCTGGGGCCAACGTCCTGACTTTC
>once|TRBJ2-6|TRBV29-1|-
CSVEGKGSSGANVLTF
TGCAGCGTTGAAGGGAAGGGGTCCTCTGGGGCCAACGTCCTGACTTTC